The text below deals with one TCR beta chain. Its antigen is not known. As for time point: peripheral blood 6 weeks after treatment start. Profiled with immunoSEQ multiplex PCR; TCRdb holds only in-frame clones, not every one. This sample has 40,000 to 45,000 clones, with 75% to 95% found just once. This entry belongs to a study of PD-L1 blockade in urothelial cancer. Findings and limits, study-wide: TCR clonality was measured in pretreatment peripheral blood. Clonality below the median predicted better survival.

CDR1 SGHRS and CDR2 YFSETQ come from the germline V gene. J gave up 0 bases and V 0 bases, and 2 bases lay outside the gene matches. CDR3 length: 15 amino acids. The source of this sequence is a man between 65 and 85 years old with urothelial cancer. The source material was PBMCs, sampled around atezolizumab (anti-PD-L1) treatment. The V call is TRBV5-1, the J call TRBJ1-2; TRBD1 matches at 7 bases. The CDR3, as DNA: TGCGCCAGCAGCTTGGGGGACAGACCTAACTATGGCTACACCTTC. This sequence encodes CASSLGDRPNYGYTF.